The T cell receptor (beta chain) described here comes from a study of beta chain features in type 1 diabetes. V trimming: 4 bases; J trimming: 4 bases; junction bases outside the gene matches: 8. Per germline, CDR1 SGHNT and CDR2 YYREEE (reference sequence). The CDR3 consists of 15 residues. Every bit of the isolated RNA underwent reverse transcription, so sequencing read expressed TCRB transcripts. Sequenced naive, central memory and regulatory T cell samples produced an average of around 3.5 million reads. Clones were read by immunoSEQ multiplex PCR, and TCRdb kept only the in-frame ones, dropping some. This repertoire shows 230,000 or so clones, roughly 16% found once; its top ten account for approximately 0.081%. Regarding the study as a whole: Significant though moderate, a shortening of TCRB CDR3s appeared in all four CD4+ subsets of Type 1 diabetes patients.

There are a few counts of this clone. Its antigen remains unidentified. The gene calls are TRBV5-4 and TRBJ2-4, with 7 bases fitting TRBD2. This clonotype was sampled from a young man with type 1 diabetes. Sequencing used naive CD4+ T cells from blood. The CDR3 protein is CASSPQGGSKNIQYF. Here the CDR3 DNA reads TGTGCCAGCAGCCCCCAGGGAGGGTCGAAAAACATTCAGTACTTC.